This T cell receptor beta chain was retrieved from a study of T cell repertoires in cytomegalovirus infection. MiXCR, applied by TCRdb to the reads, yields one record per CDR3 protein. Of roughly 990,000 distinct CDR3 sequences in the sample, 25% to 40% were seen once. The table lists this clonotype with many counts. The antigen is not known. This CDR3 spans 15 amino acids. Germline loops: CDR1 SGHTA, CDR2 FQGNSA. V dropped 7 bases and J dropped 4 bases, with 18 bases sitting between them. The receptor comes from a human donor in good health (CMV status not recorded). Some clones in this sample may be carry-over from other donors' samples. The chain recombines TRBV7-2 with TRBJ2-3, with D perhaps matching TRBD1 or TRBD2 (5 bases each). This specimen was cultured CD8+ T cells from PBMCs, taken from culture after CMV antigen stimulation. The CDR3 DNA is TGTGCCAGCATCATATGGGGCAACGGGGCAGATACGCAGTATTTT. Translation: CASIIWGNGADTQYF.